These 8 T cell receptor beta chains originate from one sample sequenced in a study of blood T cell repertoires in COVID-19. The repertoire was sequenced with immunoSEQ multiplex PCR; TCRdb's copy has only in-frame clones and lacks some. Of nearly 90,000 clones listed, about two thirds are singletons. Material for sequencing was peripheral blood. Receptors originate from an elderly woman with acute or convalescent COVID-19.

CDR3 in DNA: TGTGCCAGCAGCGAGACTAGCGGGGACTACAATGAGCAGTTCTTC. This encodes CASSETSGDYNEQFF. The rearrangement uses TRBV9 and TRBJ2-1; 11 bases are shared with TRBD2. Germline V gene data show CDR1 as SGDLS and CDR2 as YYNGEE. CDR3 size: 15 residues. V trimming: 3 bases; J trimming: 3 bases; junction bases outside the gene matches: 2.

This CDR3 is CASFLPPGNEQFF. The CDR3 DNA reads as TGTGCCAGCTTCCTACCCCCCGGCAATGAGCAGTTCTTC. J is TRBJ2-1 and V is TRBV6-5; no clear D gene. Trimming took off 8 bases at V and 6 bases at J, with 14 bases between the two ends. CDR1 and CDR2 (germline): MNHEY, SVGAGI. The CDR3 sequence is 13 residues long.

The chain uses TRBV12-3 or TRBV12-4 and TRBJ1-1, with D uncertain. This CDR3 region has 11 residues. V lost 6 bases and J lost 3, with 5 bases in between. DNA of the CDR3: TGTGCCAGCAGCCCCGACACTGAAGCTTTCTTT. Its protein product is CASSPDTEAFF.

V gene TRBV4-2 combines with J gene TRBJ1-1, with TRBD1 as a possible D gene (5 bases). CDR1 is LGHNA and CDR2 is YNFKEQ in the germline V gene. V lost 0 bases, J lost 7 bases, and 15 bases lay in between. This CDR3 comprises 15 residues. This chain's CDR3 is CASSQDYGGSSEAFF. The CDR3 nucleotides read TGTGCCAGCAGCCAAGATTACGGGGGATCGAGTGAAGCTTTCTTT.

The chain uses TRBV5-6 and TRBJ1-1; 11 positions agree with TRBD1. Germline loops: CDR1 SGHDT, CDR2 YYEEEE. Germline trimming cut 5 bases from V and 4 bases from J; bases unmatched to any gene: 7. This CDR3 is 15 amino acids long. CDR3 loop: CASRESGTGGTEAFF. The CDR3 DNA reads TGTGCCAGCAGGGAATCCGGGACAGGGGGCACTGAAGCTTTCTTT.

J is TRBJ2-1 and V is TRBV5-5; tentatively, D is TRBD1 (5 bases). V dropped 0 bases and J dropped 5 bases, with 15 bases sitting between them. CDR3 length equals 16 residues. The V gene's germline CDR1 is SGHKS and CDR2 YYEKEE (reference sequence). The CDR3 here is CASSLEWGRAHNEQFF. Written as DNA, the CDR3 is TGTGCCAGCAGCTTGGAGTGGGGCAGGGCCCACAATGAGCAGTTCTTC.

CDR3: CASSYSGVTGGYTF. DNA of the CDR3: TGTGCCAGCAGTTATTCAGGGGTAACGGGCGGCTACACCTTC. The chain is built from TRBV6-5 and TRBJ1-2; tentative D call: TRBD1 (6 bases). The CDR3 runs to 14 residues. Trimming took off 3 bases at V and 8 bases at J, with 16 bases between the two ends. Germline V lookup: CDR1 MNHEY, CDR2 SVGAGI.

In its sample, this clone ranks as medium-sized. The CDR3 loop reads CASSPYRTRNTEAFF. The CDR3 nucleotides are TGTGCCAGCAGCCCCTACAGAACGAGGAACACTGAAGCTTTCTTT. This rearrangement joins TRBV14 to TRBJ1-1; no reliable D call. The germline V gene encodes CDR1 SGHDN and CDR2 FVKESK. The V and J ends lost 4 bases and 1 base respectively, with 13 bases between them. CDR3 length: 15 residues.